A single sample gave rise to the 25 T cell receptor beta chains below, sequenced in a study of CD8+ T cells in alopecia areata. Reverse transcription of extracted RNA yielded cDNA, which provided the sequencing template. TCRdb's copy holds only in-frame clones and misses some; the assay was immunoSEQ multiplex PCR. This sample carries about 270,000 clones and no singletons, and roughly 1.2% goes to the top ten. The sorting of pooled cutaneous lymph node cells relied on CD4, CD8alpha, NKG2D, NKG2ACE and other markers. The specimen sequenced was CD4+ T cells sorted from a lymph node. The receptors shown here come from a C3H/HeJ mouse with alopecia areata. The strain's MHC type: H2-k.

This clone appeared a few times. All gene names here are mouse names. The read ends 4 residues early relative to the CDR3; the germline J gene fills the gap. V gene TRBV13-1 combines with J gene TRBJ2-7; D not certain. This CDR3 has 12 amino acids. Trimming cost V 3 bases and J 3 bases, with 7 bases left between them. Per germline, CDR1 NSHNY and CDR2 SYGAGN. This CDR3 reads CASSVVGYEQYF. The sequenced part of the CDR3 DNA is TGTGCCAGCAGTGTGGTGGGCTAT.

This clone has at least ten counts. Genes here carry mouse names. The CDR3 goes on 4 residues after the read ends, and that part is filled in from the germline J gene. Different DNA sequences within this sample yield the same CDR3. V usage is TRBV1 and J usage is TRBJ2-2; TRBD2 might be the D (6 bases). CDR1 and CDR2 (germline): NSQYPW, LRSPGD (reference sequence). This CDR3 is built from 15 residues. V was clipped by 0 bases and J by 2 bases, with 7 bases between them. The CDR3 DNA, read in part, is TGCACCTGCAGTGCAGATTGGGGGAACACCGGG. Translated: CTCSADWGNTG. The complete CDR3 reads CTCSADWGNTGQLYF.

This clone occurred a few times. Gene names denote mouse genes. The CDR3 goes on 3 residues after the read ends, and that part is filled in from the germline J gene. The V gene is TRBV13-1, the J gene TRBJ1-6; 7 nucleotides line up with TRBD1. TRBJ1-6 is classed as an ORF, of uncertain function. The length of the CDR3 is 15 residues. V lost 1 base, J lost 6 bases, and 4 bases stayed unmatched. Germline V gene lookup returns CDR1 NSHNY and CDR2 SYGAGN. The CDR3 bases that were read are TGTGCCAGCAGTGATAGGGGACAGCTTAATTCGCCC. Translated, it gives CASSDRGQLNSP. The whole CDR3 reads CASSDRGQLNSPLYF.

There are a few counts of this clone. Genes and germline are mouse. From the germline J gene comes the end of the CDR3, since the read stops 4 residues before it. This chain joins TRBV1 and TRBJ1-2, with a possible D match to TRBD1 (6 bases). The length of the CDR3 is 16 residues. CDR1 and CDR2 (germline): NSQYPW, LRSPGD (reference sequence). The V and J ends lost 0 bases and 0 bases respectively, with 11 bases between them. CDR3 bases read: TGCACCTGCAGTGCAGATCTGGGGGGCTCAAACTCC. Translating it yields CTCSADLGGSNS. The whole CDR3 region reads CTCSADLGGSNSDYTF.

About this clone itself: Any gene name here is a mouse gene name. The observed sequence ends 4 residues before the CDR3 terminus, with the missing tail filled in from the germline J gene. In the same sample, other DNA sequences code for this CDR3. V usage is TRBV13-1 and J usage is TRBJ1-2, with 7 bases identical to TRBD1. The CDR3 length is 14 residues. CDR1 and CDR2 (germline): NSHNY, SYGAGN. J gave up 1 base and V 3 bases, and 3 bases lay outside the gene matches. The CDR3 bases that were read are TGTGCCAGCAGTGGTGGGACAGAAAACTCC. This encodes CASSGGTENS. The full CDR3 is CASSGGTENSDYTF.

This clone has a handful of counts. Genes here carry mouse names. The read terminates 4 residues ahead of where the CDR3 ends, so the germline J gene completes it. The genes are TRBV13-2 and TRBJ2-1; 7 nucleotides align to TRBD2. The germline gives CDR1 NNHNN, CDR2 SYGAGS (reference sequence). Trimming took 2 bases from V and 0 from J; bases not matched to a gene: 2. This CDR3 has 15 amino acids. CDR3 DNA (partial): TGTGCCAGCGGTGACTGGGGGTTTAACTATGCT. Translated: CASGDWGFNYA. The whole CDR3 sequence reads CASGDWGFNYAEQFF.

This clone has more than one count but fewer than ten. Mouse names are used for the genes. The CDR3 loop is CASSQDFRGQDTQYF. CDR3 DNA, as far as it was read: TGTGCCAGCAGCCAAGATTTCAGGGGGCAAGAC. The genes are TRBV5 and TRBJ2-5; the match to TRBD1 covers 7 bases. The DNA ends 4 residues before the CDR3 does, and the rest of the CDR3 is filled in from the germline J gene. Germline CDR1 is LGHNA and CDR2 is YNLKQL (reference sequence). V shed 0 bases and J 3 bases; nucleotides not matched to a gene: 3. This CDR3 spans 15 amino acids.

There are a few counts of this clone. Gene names denote mouse genes. The read gets to within 4 residues of the CDR3 end, and the germline J gene fills in the rest. V is TRBV3 and J is TRBJ2-5, with unresolved D. The CDR3 sequence is 14 residues long. V lost 5 bases, J lost 0 bases, and 9 bases lay in between. Germline CDR1 is SNHLY and CDR2 is FYNGKV (reference sequence). The CDR3 sequence is CASSPAENQDTQYF. CDR3 DNA, as far as it was read: TGTGCCAGCAGCCCAGCCGAAAACCAAGAC.

Remarks on this clone: Any gene name here is a mouse gene name. The sample contains more than one DNA sequence encoding this CDR3. CDR3: CAWSLQGANTEVFF. The CDR3 bases that were read are TGTGCCTGGAGTCTACAGGGAGCAAACACA. The chain couples TRBV31 to TRBJ1-1; tentative D call: TRBD1 (6 bases). Sequencing ends 4 residues short of the CDR3 end; the germline J gene provides the rest. This CDR3 is 14 amino acids long. Germline V gives CDR1 GKSSPN, CDR2 SITVG. Trimming pared 0 bases from V and 0 bases from J, leaving 8 bases between.

As for this clone: The germline and genes are mouse ones. The CDR3 end falls 4 residues outside the read, so it is completed with the germline J gene. The rearrangement joins TRBV31 to TRBJ2-2; the match to TRBD1 covers 9 bases. CDR3 length: 15 residues. With V trimmed by 5 bases and J by 2 bases, 6 bases remained unmatched. Germline V gene data show CDR1 as GKSSPN and CDR2 as SITVG. The covered CDR3 bases are TGTGCCTGGGGATACAGGGGGCGTAACACCGGG. This sequence encodes CAWGYRGRNTG. From start to end, the CDR3 is CAWGYRGRNTGQLYF. The full variable domain, in which reference TRBV31 and TRBJ2-2 provide the parts outside the CDR3, is AQTIHQWPVAEIKAVGSPLSLGCTIKGKSSPNLYWYWQATGGTLQQLFYSITVGQVESVVQLNLSASRPKDDQFILSTEKLLLSHSGFYLCAWGYRGRNTGQLYFGEGSKLTVL.

This clone has more than one count but fewer than ten. The germline and genes are mouse ones. From the germline J gene comes the end of the CDR3, since the read stops 4 residues before it. The chain uses TRBV13-1 and TRBJ2-1, with 12 bases aligning to TRBD1. After removal of 5 bases from V and 3 bases from J, the junction contained 6 bases not matched to a gene. This CDR3 contains 16 residues. Germline V gene lookup returns CDR1 NSHNY and CDR2 SYGAGN. The CDR3 spells CASSPGTGGGYAEQFF. CDR3 DNA (partial): TGTGCCAGCAGCCCCGGGACAGGGGGCGGCTATGCT.

Only a few counts were recorded for this clone. Gene names are mouse gene names. The read falls 4 residues short of the CDR3 end, and the missing part is taken from the germline J gene. The V and J genes are TRBV14 and TRBJ2-7; TRBD1 matches at 9 bases. V lost 5 bases to trimming and J lost 3 bases; unmatched junction nucleotides: 3. Germline CDR1 and CDR2: SGHDT and FRDEAV. The CDR3 runs to 13 residues. The part of the CDR3 DNA that was read is TGTGCCAGCAGACGGACAGGGGTCTAT. Translation: CASRRTGVY. The entire CDR3 protein reads CASRRTGVYEQYF.

This clone turned up a few times. Mouse germline and gene names are used. The read comes to an end 3 residues before the CDR3 does, leaving the germline J gene to fill in the end. This chain uses TRBV13-1 with TRBJ1-6; 8 bases line up with TRBD1. TRBJ1-6 is labeled an ORF, and its function is uncertain. Germline values: CDR1 NSHNY, CDR2 SYGAGN. V lost 1 base to trimming and J lost 8 bases; unmatched junction nucleotides: 8. This CDR3 comprises 16 residues. CDR3 DNA (partial): TGTGCCAGCAGTGATCAGGGGGCTGGGTGGGATTCGCCC. This encodes CASSDQGAGWDSP. The whole CDR3 sequence is CASSDQGAGWDSPLYF.

This clone came up a few times. These gene names are mouse names. The CDR3 goes on 4 residues after the read ends, and that part is filled in from the germline J gene. This chain connects TRBV13-3 to TRBJ2-1; the match to TRBD2 covers 9 bases. Germline V gives CDR1 NNHDY, CDR2 SYVADS. The J segment lost 3 bases and the V segment lost 6 bases, leaving 4 bases of the junction unmatched. The CDR3 length is 14 residues. The part of the CDR3 DNA that was read is TGTGCCAGCAAACCGGGACTGGGCTATGCT. Its protein is CASKPGLGYA. The full CDR3 is CASKPGLGYAEQFF.

As for this clone: Gene names are mouse gene names. Read coverage stops 4 residues before the CDR3 terminus; the germline J gene supplies the remainder. Other DNA sequences in the sample encode the same CDR3. J is TRBJ1-1 and V is TRBV19, with 9 positions matching TRBD1. The V and J ends lost 5 bases and 3 bases, in that order; junction bases with no gene match: 2. From germline, CDR1 is FNHDT and CDR2 SITEND (reference sequence). This CDR3 spans 13 amino acids. The part of the CDR3 DNA that was read is TGTGCCAGCAGGGACAGGGGAGACACA. Amino acids: CASRDRGDT. In full, the CDR3 reads CASRDRGDTEVFF.

In the case of this clone: Gene names are mouse gene names. The read finishes 4 residues shy of the CDR3 end, and the germline J gene is used to complete it. Other DNA sequences from this sample encode an identical CDR3 as well. The chain couples TRBV17 to TRBJ1-2, with a weak D call TRBD1 (6 bases). Looked up from germline, CDR1 is MNHDT and CDR2 is YYDKIL. V lost 3 bases and J lost 0, with 8 bases in between. CDR3 size: 14 residues. The sequenced CDR3 bases are TGTGCTAGCAGTAGGGGGACAACAAACTCC. Protein sequence: CASSRGTTNS. The entire CDR3 protein is CASSRGTTNSDYTF.

This clone has more than one count but fewer than ten. Germline and genes here are mouse. This same CDR3 is encoded by further DNA sequences in the sample. CDR3: CASSDRQIYEQYF. The CDR3 bases that were read are TGTGCCAGCAGTGATCGACAGATTTAT. The chain employs TRBV13-1 and TRBJ2-7, with a weak D call TRBD1 (5 bases). Read data end 4 residues before the CDR3 end; the end is taken from the germline J gene. The CDR3 length is 13 residues. Germline V gene sequence: CDR1 NSHNY, CDR2 SYGAGN.

In the case of this clone: Genes and germline are mouse. The read is 4 residues too short to cover the CDR3 end, so that end is filled in from the germline J gene. The rearrangement links TRBV5 to TRBJ2-1; 14 bases are a match to TRBD2. This CDR3 is 17 amino acids long. Losses at the gene ends were 3 bases for V and 3 bases for J; bases not matched to a gene: 4. The germline V gene has CDR1 LGHNA and CDR2 YNLKQL (reference sequence). CDR3 region: CASSQRDWGGAYAEQFF. The sequenced part of the CDR3 DNA is TGTGCCAGCAGCCAGAGGGACTGGGGGGGCGCCTATGCT.

Only a few counts were recorded for this clone. The gene names here belong to mouse. The read halts 4 residues ahead of the CDR3 end, with the missing end drawn from the germline J gene. The V gene is TRBV13-3, the J gene TRBJ2-2, with 12 bases fitting TRBD2. The germline gives CDR1 NNHDY, CDR2 SYVADS. This CDR3 is built from 14 residues. Losses at the gene ends were 8 bases for V and 3 bases for J; bases not matched to a gene: 2. The CDR3 reads CASDWGGYTGQLYF. The part of the CDR3 DNA that was read is TGTGCCAGTGACTGGGGGGGCTACACCGGG.

There are a few counts of this clone. Genes and germline come from the mouse. The missing CDR3 end, 4 residues past where the read stops, is filled in from the germline J gene. This sequence joins TRBV1 and TRBJ2-7, with 8 nucleotides matching TRBD2. CDR1 and CDR2 (germline): NSQYPW, LRSPGD (reference sequence). CDR3 length equals 15 residues. CDR3 loop: CTCSADLGGGYEQYF. Incomplete CDR3 DNA: TGCACCTGCAGTGCAGATCTGGGGGGAGGGTAT.

Comments on this clone: Gene names are mouse gene names. The CDR3 extends 4 residues past the end of the read, so its final part is completed from the germline J gene. This chain connects TRBV31 to TRBJ1-1, with 9 bases lining up with TRBD1. Trimming cost V 2 bases and J 3 bases; bases outside gene matches: 4. The CDR3 runs 14 residues. Germline assignment: CDR1 GKSSPN and CDR2 SITVG. CDR3 region: CAWSDRGRDTEVFF. CDR3 DNA, as far as it was read: TGTGCCTGGAGTGACAGGGGGAGGGACACA.

This clone was observed a few times. Gene names refer to mouse genes. The CDR3 end is not reached by the read, which stops 3 residues before it; the germline J gene fills it in. This chain links TRBV1 with TRBJ1-6; no reliable D call. TRBJ1-6 is noted as an ORF with a role that remains uncertain. CDR1 is NSQYPW and CDR2 is LRSPGD in the germline V gene (reference sequence). The CDR3 spans 16 residues. V lost 0 bases, J lost 0 bases, and 6 bases lay in between. CDR3 residues: CTCSADGYSYNSPLYF. The CDR3 DNA, read in part, is TGCACCTGCAGTGCAGATGGGTATTCCTATAATTCGCCC.

About this clone: Gene names are mouse gene names. The read falls 4 residues short of the CDR3 end, and the missing part is taken from the germline J gene. V and J are TRBV5 and TRBJ1-1; 10 bases map to TRBD1. The germline V gene encodes CDR1 LGHNA and CDR2 YNLKQL (reference sequence). CDR3 length: 15 amino acids. The sequenced CDR3 bases are TGTGCCAGCAGCCTCCCGGGACAGGGGAAGACA. Amino acid sequence: CASSLPGQGKT. The whole CDR3 region reads CASSLPGQGKTEVFF.

Comment on this clone: Gene names are mouse gene names. The CDR3 goes on 3 residues after the read ends, and that part is filled in from the germline J gene. V gene TRBV31 combines with J gene TRBJ1-6, with D possibly matching TRBD1 (5 bases). TRBJ1-6 is classed as an ORF, of uncertain function. The CDR3 runs to 14 residues. Germline V lookup: CDR1 GKSSPN, CDR2 SITVG. V dropped 3 bases and J dropped 3 bases, with 9 bases sitting between them. The CDR3 here is CAWRQGVYNSPLYF. CDR3 DNA (partial): TGTGCCTGGAGGCAGGGAGTCTATAATTCGCCC.

Concerning this clone: The genes and germline here are from mouse. Coverage ceases 4 residues before the CDR3 finishes, and the germline J gene fills in the end. The rearrangement joins TRBV13-1 to TRBJ2-7, with TRBD2 matching over 10 bases. CDR3 length equals 14 residues. CDR1 is NSHNY, CDR2 SYGAGN, per germline. The CDR3 region is CASRSDWGRYEQYF. The part of the CDR3 DNA that was read is TGTGCCAGCAGATCGGACTGGGGGAGGTAT.